This T cell receptor (beta chain) was observed in a study of shared clonotypes between healthy human individuals (dated by TCRdb to 2018 to 2021). Background on the whole study: The cohort comprised a couple of women and a few men aged 18 to 49 years. The study deeply sequenced blood TCR repertoires of about 5 healthy adults to estimate repertoire size and the extent of clonotype sharing between individuals. Per donor, three plates each were used for CD4 naive and CD4 memory, two for CD8 naive, and one for CD8 memory. Libraries were prepared and TCR repertoires were sequenced by different laboratories using diverse techniques, in order to increase sequencing depth and limit assay-specific biases. Leukapheresis yielded between about 0.85 and 9 billion PBMCs per donor. Broad study findings and their caveats: Pairwise subsampling indicated that sequencing depth was expected to affect the degree of clonotype sharing among donors. Sampling was limited to blood, and TCR repertoires in tissue likely differ from TCR repertoires in blood. The small number of donors limited the genetic and exposure-history diversity represented. Naive subsets generally had larger estimated clonotype richness than memory subsets. Higher generation probabilities were observed for clonotypes shared by all four sorted-subset donors than for non-shared clonotypes. Even with the large sequencing depth, rarefaction of the sorted-subset datasets indicated that sequencing was incomplete. Roughly 5% of naive CD4, 3.5% of naive CD8, approximately 2% of memory CD4, and 0.35% to 0.5% of memory CD8 clonotypes were shared across several donors.

Donors were healthy HIV-negative adults with no recently reported acute infections or vaccinations. All donors were Caucasian adults living in Nashville, Tennessee, USA. CD4+ T cells were enriched by magnetic negative selection; naive cells were then positively selected on CD45RA, and the negative fraction formed the memory subset. Blood was collected by leukapheresis, and PBMCs were isolated by Ficoll-Histopaque density gradient centrifugation and then cryopreserved in liquid nitrogen vapor phase. Purity and quantity of every magnetically sorted T cell population were checked by analytical flow cytometry. Genomic DNA was isolated from every sorted fraction and measured by UV absorbance on a Nanodrop 2000c. TCR CDR3 regions were amplified from genomic DNA by multiplex PCR using the deep immunoSEQ assay. Extracted genomic DNA from each cell subset was spread evenly across all wells of several immunoSEQ 96-well plates, with each plate serving as a replicate. Each replicate PCR for sorted subsets received around 0.2 ug genomic DNA, equal to around 32,000 T cell genomes. The purified libraries were quantified using a Qubit 3.0 fluorometer, sized with a Bioanalyzer 2100, and then quantified again using the KAPA Library Quantification kit. Every immunoSEQ 96-well plate was sequenced on a dedicated single-read 150-cycle Illumina NextSeq 550 flow cell. In the source study's methods: The immunoSEQ output contained only junctional sequences without quality scores, so filtering could not match that applied to full-length reads. Sequences were annotated with PyIR, a Python wrapper for IgBLAST v1.9, and V/J genes and CDR3 were assigned using IMGT germline references. Reads were removed for weak V/J assignments (E-value above 1e-6), missing CDR3, stop codons, out-of-frame junctions, or ambiguous translated residues. A V3J clonotype was defined by an identical inferred V gene, J gene, and CDR3 amino acid sequence. Percentage overlap between repertoires was computed as shared unique clonotypes divided by the size of the smaller repertoire. Three approaches were used to assess repertoire richness: RTK rarefaction, the Chao1 estimator, and Recon v2.1 estimates of unobserved clonotypes. OLGA was used to compute generation probabilities for all TCRbeta clonotypes that the gDNA method yielded from four donors. The table comes from immuneACCESS by way of TCRdb, which keeps in-frame sequences with V and J called. Part of the clones is missing from these tables; in studies checked, under half for an unresolved V gene and the rest for unknown reasons. That table supplies the V and J calls and clone size; D and trimming were determined from the DNA. The sample has some 2,500,000 clones on record, 80% to 95% of them singletons. Of the sample, about 0.39% is held by the ten largest clones.

With regard to this clone: Its binding antigen is unknown. No base-level quality is on record; no much larger clone is a single base apart.

The cysteine opens and the phenylalanine closes a CDR3 of 16 amino acids. The read is trimmed to its CDR3 DNA, 48 bases read in frame from base 1. Reading the germline V gene gives CDR1 MDHEN and CDR2 SYDVKM. V loses 2 bases at its end and J loses 1 base; junction bases beyond the gene matches: 2. The clonotype was recovered from a man aged 18 to 30 in good health. Some clones in this sample may be carry-over from other donors' samples. Sequencing was performed on naive CD4+ T cells from PBMCs. What this sample's cell subset or site label stands for: CD45RA+ positively selected. The sequence links TRBV28 to TRBJ2-7; TRBD2 agrees with 13 junctional bases. DNA sequence: TGTGCCAGCAGTTTAGGGACTAGCGGGATTTCCTACGAGCAGTACTTC. Protein translation: CASSLGTSGISYEQYF.